Each of the 23 T cell receptor beta chains below was sequenced from the same sample in a study of shared clonotypes between healthy human individuals. Assay used: immunoSEQ multiplex PCR; TCRdb lists only in-frame clones, some missing. The sample lists about 1 million clones; 65% to 75% were seen once. The sample was memory CD4+ T cells sorted from blood. Stated subset: CD45RA-negative fraction. The receptors were gathered from a man between 18 and 35 years old in good health.

This sequence joins TRBV18 and TRBJ1-6, with 7 positions matching TRBD1. The CDR3 totals 16 residues. V gave up 3 bases and J gave up 2 bases; unmatched junction bases: 4. From germline, CDR1 is KGHSH and CDR2 LQKENI. CDR3 sequence (DNA): TGTGCCAGCTCACCTCAACAGGGGCCCTATAATTCACCCCTCCACTTT. This codes for CASSPQQGPYNSPLHF. Variable domain in full (rest from reference TRBV18 and TRBJ1-6): NAGVMQNPRHLVRRRGQEARLRCSPMKGHSHVYWYRQLPEEGLKFMVYLQKENIIDESGMPKERFSAEFPKEGPSILRIQQVVRGDSAAYFCASSPQQGPYNSPLHFGNGTRLTVT.

This clone was detected a few times. This sample includes further DNA sequences coding for the same CDR3. This chain links TRBV18 with TRBJ1-2; perhaps TRBD1 as D (5 bases). Germline CDR1 is KGHSH and CDR2 is LQKENI. The CDR3 length is 13 residues. Trimming removed 3 bases at V and 4 bases at J, with 9 bases between. CDR3 coding DNA: TGTGCCAGCTCACCGGGGCAGTTCTATGGCTACACCTTC. Protein: CASSPGQFYGYTF.

The chain uses TRBV10-3 and TRBJ2-3; TRBD2 agrees at 9 bases. The CDR3 is 14 amino acids. V shed 7 bases and J 4 bases; nucleotides not matched to a gene: 6. Germline V gives CDR1 ENHRY, CDR2 SYGVKD. The chain's CDR3 is CAINGRGGSDTQYF. As DNA, the CDR3 is TGTGCCATCAATGGGCGGGGGGGGTCAGATACGCAGTATTTT.

The chain links TRBV5-4 to TRBJ2-1; TRBD2 matches at 10 bases. The length of the CDR3 is 15 residues. The ends lost 4 bases at V and 8 bases at J; junction bases unmatched: 9. CDR1 is SGHNT and CDR2 is YYREEE in the germline V gene (reference sequence). The CDR3 region is CASSPESGRADEQFF. The CDR3 coding sequence is TGTGCCAGCAGCCCGGAAAGCGGGAGGGCCGATGAGCAGTTCTTC. The variable domain in full, completed from reference TRBV5-4 and TRBJ2-1, reads ETGVTQSPTHLIKTRGQQVTLRCSSQSGHNTVSWYQQALGQGPQFIFQYYREEENGRGNFPPRFSGLQFPNYSSELNVNALELDDSALYLCASSPESGRADEQFFGPGTRLTVL.

This sequence joins TRBV6-1 and TRBJ1-1, with D perhaps TRBD1 (5 bases). CDR3 size: 15 residues. Germline CDR1 reads MNHNS; CDR2 reads SASEGT. V lost 4 bases and J lost 2, with 14 bases in between. The CDR3 loop reads CASSGRGTLNTEAFF. In DNA form, the CDR3 reads TGTGCCAGCAGTGGGCGGGGGACCCTAAACACTGAAGCTTTCTTT.

The CDR3 region has the DNA TGTGCCAGCAGTCCCCATCTACTAGCGGGTTCAGATACGCAGTATTTT. Protein: CASSPHLLAGSDTQYF. The gene calls are TRBV28 and TRBJ2-3; 9 nucleotides agree with TRBD2. This CDR3 has 16 residues. V trimming: 5 bases; J trimming: 4 bases; junction bases outside the gene matches: 10. CDR1 and CDR2 from the germline V gene are MDHEN and SYDVKM.

The chain is built from TRBV9 and TRBJ2-5; tentatively, D is TRBD2 (6 bases). The CDR3 sequence is 17 residues long. From germline, CDR1 is SGDLS and CDR2 YYNGEE. V was clipped by 0 bases and J by 4 bases, with 19 bases between them. CDR3 coding DNA: TGTGCCAGCAGCGTAGGCGGTAGAAACGGGGGAGGAGAGACCCAGTACTTC. It codes for CASSVGGRNGGGETQYF.

The CDR3 bases are TGTGCCAGCAGCTTTAGCGTAGGGGCTCAGCCCCAGCATTTT. Its protein product is CASSFSVGAQPQHF. The rearrangement uses TRBV7-2 and TRBJ1-5; TRBD1 is a possible D gene (5 bases). The CDR3 is 14 amino acids. CDR1 and CDR2 from the germline V gene are SGHTA and FQGNSA. V was trimmed by 3 bases and J by 6 bases, leaving 12 bases between them.

J is TRBJ2-7 and V is TRBV7-2; 7 bases are a match to TRBD1. The CDR3 loop spans 16 amino acids. V trimming: 5 bases; J trimming: 2 bases; junction bases outside the gene matches: 12. Germline V gives CDR1 SGHTA, CDR2 FQGNSA. The CDR3: CASSPSGTATAYEQYF. CDR3 in DNA: TGTGCCAGCAGCCCATCCGGGACAGCTACGGCCTACGAGCAGTACTTC.

This clone was detected only a few times. J is TRBJ1-5 and V is TRBV28; 7 nucleotides line up with TRBD1. The CDR3 has 15 residues. Germline CDR1 reads MDHEN; CDR2 reads SYDVKM. The V and J ends lost 6 bases and 2 bases, in that order; junction bases with no gene match: 7. The CDR3 DNA is TGTGCCAGCAGGGAAACAGGGGACGGCAATCAGCCCCAGCATTTT. Protein product: CASRETGDGNQPQHF.

This clone was observed a few times. This sequence joins TRBV18 and TRBJ2-5; 8 bases fit TRBD1. Germline CDR1 KGHSH, CDR2 LQKENI. This CDR3 has 15 residues. Trimming at V came to 3 bases and at J to 5 bases, leaving 8 bases not matched to a gene. As DNA, the CDR3 is TGTGCCAGCTCACCGTTGCCTGGACAGGGTGAGACCCAGTACTTC. Encoded protein: CASSPLPGQGETQYF.

The chain combines TRBV30 with TRBJ1-4, with a weak D call TRBD1 (5 bases). The germline V gene has CDR1 GTSNPN and CDR2 SVGIG (reference sequence). Trimming removed 2 bases from V and 8 bases from J, with 9 bases in between. This CDR3 is 12 amino acids long. The CDR3 loop reads CAWSTRGEKLFF. The CDR3, as DNA: TGTGCCTGGAGTACACGGGGGGAAAAACTGTTTTTT.

J is TRBJ1-5 and V is TRBV30, with TRBD1 matching 11 bases. Trimming removed 3 bases from V and 4 bases from J; junction bases left unmatched: 2. The CDR3 totals 14 residues. Germline-derived CDR1 and CDR2 are GTSNPN and SVGIG (reference sequence). This CDR3 reads CAWSGQGANQPQHF. DNA of the CDR3: TGTGCCTGGAGCGGACAGGGGGCGAATCAGCCCCAGCATTTT.

The chain couples TRBV6-6 to TRBJ2-2, with D maybe TRBD2 (5 bases). Per the germline V gene, CDR1 is MNHNY and CDR2 is SVGAGI (reference sequence). V was clipped by 2 bases and J by 6 bases, with 10 bases between them. The CDR3 runs to 14 residues. The CDR3, as DNA: TGTGCCAGCAGTTACATGATCGGGGCCGGGGAGCTGTTTTTT. It encodes CASSYMIGAGELFF.

The V call is TRBV7-2, the J call TRBJ2-7; D may be TRBD1 (6 bases). The CDR3 extends over 14 amino acids. Germline V CDR1 and CDR2: SGHTA, FQGNSA. V lost 7 bases and J 6 bases, leaving 19 bases between the germline ends. CDR3 residues: CASTQDRPSSEQYF. The CDR3 coding sequence is TGTGCCAGCACCCAAGACAGGCCCTCATCCGAGCAGTACTTC.

The chain is built from TRBV5-6 and TRBJ1-2, with D possibly being TRBD1 (6 bases). V shed 2 bases and J shed 4 bases, with 12 bases lying between them. The CDR3 is 14 amino acids. Germline assignment: CDR1 SGHDT and CDR2 YYEEEE. The CDR3 DNA follows: TGTGCCAGCAGCTTAGCGGGACATATCTATGGCTACACCTTC. This sequence encodes CASSLAGHIYGYTF.

J is TRBJ2-7 and V is TRBV30; no reliable D call. Per germline, CDR1 GTSNPN and CDR2 SVGIG (reference sequence). This CDR3 contains 12 residues. Deletions cut 0 bases from V and 7 bases from J, with 10 bases between. CDR3 amino acids: CAWSVPAREQYF. CDR3 bases: TGTGCCTGGAGTGTACCGGCTCGGGAGCAGTACTTC.

The chain uses TRBV7-8 and TRBJ1-5; TRBD1 is a possible D gene (6 bases). Germline values: CDR1 SGHVS, CDR2 FQNEAQ. The CDR3 length is 16 residues. V shed 1 base and J shed 7 bases, with 17 bases lying between them. CDR3 sequence reads: CASSLDWVGAKQPQHF. CDR3 DNA sequence: TGTGCCAGCAGCTTAGATTGGGTGGGGGCGAAACAGCCCCAGCATTTT.

The V gene is TRBV6-6, the J gene TRBJ1-1; D remains unclear. Germline loops: CDR1 MNHNY, CDR2 SVGAGI (reference sequence). Trimming cost V 2 bases and J 10 bases, with 11 bases left between them. The CDR3 runs 12 residues. For the CDR3, the DNA is TGTGCCAGCAGTTACCCAGCCGAGGGAGCTTTCTTT. The encoded protein is CASSYPAEGAFF.

The rearrangement joins TRBV27 to TRBJ1-6, with a tentative D call TRBD1 (5 bases). V was cut by 5 bases and J by 8 bases, with 22 bases left in between. CDR1 is MNHEY, CDR2 SMNVEV, per germline (reference sequence). The CDR3 consists of 17 residues. The DNA for the CDR3 is TGTGCCAGCAGTCTACGTAAAGGGGCCTATTGGGATTCACCCCTCCACTTT. It codes for CASSLRKGAYWDSPLHF.

The chain uses TRBV30 and TRBJ1-2; 11 nucleotides agree with TRBD1. V gave up 4 bases and J gave up 8 bases; unmatched junction bases: 9. The CDR3 runs to 14 residues. From germline, CDR1 is GTSNPN and CDR2 SVGIG (reference sequence). The CDR3 coding sequence is TGTGCCTGGAAGCAAGGACAGGGGGCTCGGGGCTACACCTTC. Translating it yields CAWKQGQGARGYTF.

This chain joins TRBV18 and TRBJ2-5; tentatively, D is TRBD2 (7 bases). Looked up from germline, CDR1 is KGHSH and CDR2 is LQKENI. The CDR3 runs 17 residues. V was cut by 2 bases and J by 2 bases, with 18 bases left in between. The CDR3 region is CASSPLGTGGPQETQYF. CDR3 DNA sequence: TGTGCCAGCTCACCATTAGGAACGGGGGGCCCGCAAGAGACCCAGTACTTC. Complete variable domain (other parts from reference TRBV18 and TRBJ2-5): NAGVMQNPRHLVRRRGQEARLRCSPMKGHSHVYWYRQLPEEGLKFMVYLQKENIIDESGMPKERFSAEFPKEGPSILRIQQVVRGDSAAYFCASSPLGTGGPQETQYFGPGTRLLVL.

V is TRBV6-1 and J is TRBJ2-2; D remains unclear. This CDR3 is built from 14 residues. Trimming left V 3 bases short and J 1 base short, with 6 bases between. Germline assignment: CDR1 MNHNS and CDR2 SASEGT. As DNA, the CDR3 is TGTGCCAGCAGTGAGTGGCTGAACACCGGGGAGCTGTTTTTT. The encoded protein is CASSEWLNTGELFF.